This T cell receptor beta chain was observed in a study of blood T cell repertoires in COVID-19. Study as a whole: Specimens from acute and convalescent COVID-19 originated in the United States, Italy and Spain. The analysed material was cDNA or gDNA that came from T cells, B-cell-depleted T cells, or PBMCs.

The CDR3 has 15 amino acids. CDR1 is SNHLY, CDR2 FYNNEI, per germline. The V segment lost 4 bases and the J segment 3 bases; nucleotides outside the gene matches: 4. Sequencing was performed with immunoSEQ multiplex PCR; in TCRdb, only in-frame clones are kept and a portion is missing. Among about 4,900 clones, 89% were seen once, and the ten largest hold less than 25%. The sequence came from a human donor in a cohort sampled during active COVID-19. This chain links TRBV2 with TRBJ2-1; TRBD1 agrees at 9 bases. The source material was peripheral blood. This CDR3 is CASSGDRARYNEQFF. CDR3 nucleotides: TGTGCCAGCAGTGGGGACAGGGCCCGCTACAATGAGCAGTTCTTC.